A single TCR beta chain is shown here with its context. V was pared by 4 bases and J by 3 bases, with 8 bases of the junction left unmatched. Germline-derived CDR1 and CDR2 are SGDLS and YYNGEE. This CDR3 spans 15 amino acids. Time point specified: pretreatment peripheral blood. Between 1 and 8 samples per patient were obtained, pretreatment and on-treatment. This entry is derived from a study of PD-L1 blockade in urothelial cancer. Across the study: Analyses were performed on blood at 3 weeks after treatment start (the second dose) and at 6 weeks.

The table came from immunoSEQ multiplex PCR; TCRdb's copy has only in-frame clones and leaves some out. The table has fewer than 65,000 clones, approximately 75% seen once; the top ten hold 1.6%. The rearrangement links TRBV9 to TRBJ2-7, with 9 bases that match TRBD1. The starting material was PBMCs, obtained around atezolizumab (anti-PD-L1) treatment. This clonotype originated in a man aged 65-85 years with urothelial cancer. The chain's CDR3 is CASSPNPGQGYEQYF. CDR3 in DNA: TGTGCCAGCAGCCCGAATCCGGGACAGGGCTACGAGCAGTACTTC.